The clone carrying this TCR beta chain was picked up a small number of times. No antigen is known for it. The sample belongs to a study of T cells after yellow fever vaccination. From germline, CDR1 is MNHEY and CDR2 SVGAGI. Trimming removed 10 bases from V and 4 bases from J, with 16 bases in between. There are 13 residues in the CDR3. Regarding the study as a whole: Researchers report a weaker secondary response that nonetheless peaked faster, day 5 versus 15. Subsequent booster samples again held most clones from primary vaccination (96% CD4, approximately 85% CD8).

Using its own MiXCR run on the 5' RACE reads, TCRdb lists one record per CDR3 protein. The sample gives 300,000 to 350,000 distinct CDR3 sequences, roughly 4.3% of which show up once; 15% to 20% is in the top ten. This TCR came from a man aged 18 to 35 who received the YFV17D yellow fever vaccine. V and J are TRBV6-5 and TRBJ1-2; D is unclear. Sequenced material: PBMCs, taken 15 days after the yellow fever booster vaccination. The CDR3 sequence is CAIRRGGTYGYTF. The CDR3 DNA reads TGTGCCATCCGCCGGGGTGGAACCTATGGCTACACCTTC.